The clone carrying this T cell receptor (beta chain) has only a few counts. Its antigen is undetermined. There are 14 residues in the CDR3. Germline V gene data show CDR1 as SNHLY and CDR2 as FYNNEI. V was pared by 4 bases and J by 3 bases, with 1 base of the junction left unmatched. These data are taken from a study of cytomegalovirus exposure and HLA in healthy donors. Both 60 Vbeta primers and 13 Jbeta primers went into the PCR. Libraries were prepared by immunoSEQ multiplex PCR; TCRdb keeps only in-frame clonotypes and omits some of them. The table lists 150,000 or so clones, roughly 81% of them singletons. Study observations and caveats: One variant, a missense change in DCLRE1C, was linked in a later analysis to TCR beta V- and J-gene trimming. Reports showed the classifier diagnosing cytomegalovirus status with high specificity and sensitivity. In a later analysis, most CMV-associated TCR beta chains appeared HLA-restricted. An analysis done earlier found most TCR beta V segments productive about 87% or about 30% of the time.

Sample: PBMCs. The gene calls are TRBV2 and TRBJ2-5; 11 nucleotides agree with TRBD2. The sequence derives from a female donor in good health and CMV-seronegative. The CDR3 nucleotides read TGTGCCAGCAGTGCTAGCGGGGGGAAAGAGACCCAGTACTTC. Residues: CASSASGGKETQYF.